These T cell receptor beta chains were read from a single sample in a study of blood T cell repertoires in COVID-19. This table comes from immunoSEQ multiplex PCR, and its TCRdb copy is limited to in-frame clones, with some not included. The sample gives 250,000 to 300,000 clones, 75% to 90% of which show up once; roughly 13% is in the top ten. Specimen: peripheral blood. These receptors were obtained from a woman in her 70s with COVID-19, enrolled during active disease. The CDR3 runs from the conserved cysteine through the conserved F or W. The D gene is left open where the match is weak. Only part of the rows carry a size: once, few, many, or a class if the clone is expanded.

>TRBJ2-7|TRBV5-6|NA|once
CASSFVEGLGRSYEQYF
TGTGCCAGCAGCTTCGTCGAGGGACTTGGGCGCTCCTACGAGCAGTACTTC
>TRBJ1-1|TRBV6-5|NA|NA
CASRGGAGPNTEAFF
TGTGCCAGCAGGGGAGGGGCAGGGCCGAACACTGAAGCTTTCTTT
>TRBJ2-7|TRBV3-1/TRBV3-2|NA|NA
CASSKGREYEQYF
TGTGCCAGCAGTAAGGGAAGGGAGTACGAGCAGTACTTC
>TRBJ2-7|TRBV5-1|NA|NA
CASSPSSVPYEQYF
TGCGCCAGCAGCCCCTCTAGCGTCCCCTACGAGCAGTACTTC
>TRBJ1-3|TRBV6-6|NA|NA
CASSQWGAGNTIYF
TGTGCCAGCAGTCAGTGGGGGGCTGGAAACACCATATATTTT
>TRBJ2-1|TRBV5-1|TRBD2|NA
CASSLETSGGNEQFF
TGCGCCAGCAGCTTGGAGACTAGCGGGGGCAATGAGCAGTTCTTC
>TRBJ2-7|TRBV5-6|NA|once
CASSLSAGPYYEQYF
TGTGCCAGCAGCTTGTCGGCAGGGCCCTATTACGAGCAGTACTTC
>TRBJ1-1|TRBV7-9|NA|NA
CASSLAGHEAFF
TGTGCCAGCAGCTTAGCTGGACATGAAGCTTTCTTT
>TRBJ2-3|TRBV12-3/TRBV12-4|NA|NA
CASSQDFRDTQYF
TGTGCCAGCAGTCAGGACTTTCGCGATACGCAGTATTTT
>TRBJ2-3|TRBV5-1|TRBD2|NA
CASSFSLAGRDTQYF
TGCGCCAGCAGCTTTTCCCTAGCGGGCCGGGATACGCAGTATTTT
>TRBJ2-3|TRBV5-6|TRBD1|NA
CASSQAGQGLKDTQYF
TGTGCCAGCAGCCAGGCAGGACAGGGGCTGAAAGATACGCAGTATTTT